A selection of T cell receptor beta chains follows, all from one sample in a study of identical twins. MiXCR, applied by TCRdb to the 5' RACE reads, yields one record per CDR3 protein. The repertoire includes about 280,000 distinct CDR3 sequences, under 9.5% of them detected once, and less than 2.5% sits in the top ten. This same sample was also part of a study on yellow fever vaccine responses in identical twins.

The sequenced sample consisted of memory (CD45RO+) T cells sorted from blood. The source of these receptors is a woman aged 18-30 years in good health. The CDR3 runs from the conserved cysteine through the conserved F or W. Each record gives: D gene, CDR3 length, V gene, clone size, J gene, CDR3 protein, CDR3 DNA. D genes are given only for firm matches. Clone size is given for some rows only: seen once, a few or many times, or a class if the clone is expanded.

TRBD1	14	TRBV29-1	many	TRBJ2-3	CSVGDRVITDTQYF	TGCAGCGTTGGGGACAGGGTAATAACAGATACGCAGTATTTT
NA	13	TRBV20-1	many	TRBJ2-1	CSARDQEGGEQFF	TGCAGTGCTAGAGATCAGGAGGGAGGAGAGCAGTTCTTC
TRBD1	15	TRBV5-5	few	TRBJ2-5	CASSLAGQLQETQYF	TGTGCCAGCAGCTTGGCGGGACAGCTCCAAGAGACCCAGTACTTC
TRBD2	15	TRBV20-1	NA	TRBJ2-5	CSATPGTSGQETQYF	TGCAGTGCCACACCCGGGACTAGCGGCCAAGAGACCCAGTACTTC
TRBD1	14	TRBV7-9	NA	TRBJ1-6	CAGAQQGFSSPLHF	TGTGCCGGCGCCCAACAGGGGTTTAGTTCACCCCTCCACTTT
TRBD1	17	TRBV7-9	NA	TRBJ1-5	CASSLGTGRISNQPQHF	TGTGCCAGCAGCTTGGGGACAGGGAGGATTAGCAATCAGCCCCAGCATTTT
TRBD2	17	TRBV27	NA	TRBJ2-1	CASSPLGAGGSYNEQFF	TGTGCCAGCAGCCCCCTGGGGGCGGGAGGATCCTACAATGAGCAGTTCTTC
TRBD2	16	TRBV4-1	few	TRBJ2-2	CASSQEPSGSTGELFF	TGCGCCAGCAGCCAAGAGCCTAGCGGGAGCACCGGGGAGCTGTTTTTT
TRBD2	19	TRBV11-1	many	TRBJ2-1	CASSLQGLAGVPSYNEQFF	TGTGCCAGCAGCTTACAGGGACTAGCGGGAGTCCCTTCCTACAATGAGCAGTTCTTC
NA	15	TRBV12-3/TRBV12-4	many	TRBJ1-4	CASSSRGGANEKLFF	TGTGCCAGCAGTAGCAGGGGAGGGGCTAATGAAAAACTGTTTTTT
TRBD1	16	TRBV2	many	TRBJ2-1	CASWITGERSYNEQFF	TGTGCCAGCTGGATAACAGGGGAGCGCTCCTACAATGAGCAGTTCTTC
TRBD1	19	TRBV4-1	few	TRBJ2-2	CASSQDPDRQGANTGELFF	TGCGCCAGCAGCCAAGACCCCGACCGACAGGGGGCGAACACCGGGGAGCTGTTTTTT
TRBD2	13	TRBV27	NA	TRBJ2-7	CASSSLAGYEQYF	TGTGCCAGCAGTTCCTTAGCGGGATACGAGCAGTACTTC
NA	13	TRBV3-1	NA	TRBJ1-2	CASSRDQAYGYTF	TGTGCCAGTTCCCGGGACCAGGCATATGGCTACACCTTC
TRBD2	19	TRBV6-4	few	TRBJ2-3	CASRDGTSGTGGATDTQYF	TGTGCCAGCCGGGACGGGACTAGCGGGACCGGTGGGGCCACAGATACGCAGTATTTT
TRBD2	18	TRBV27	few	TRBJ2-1	CASRTITPGLASLGEQFF	TGTGCCAGCCGTACGATAACCCCGGGACTAGCAAGTTTGGGTGAGCAGTTCTTC
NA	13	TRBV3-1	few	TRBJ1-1	CASSQDLRSEAFF	TGTGCCAGCAGCCAAGATCTCCGGTCTGAAGCTTTCTTT
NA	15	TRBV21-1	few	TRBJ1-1	CASSKGRGDYTEAFF	TGTGCCAGCAGCAAAGGGCGGGGGGATTACACTGAAGCTTTCTTT
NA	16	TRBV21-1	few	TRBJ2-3	CASSKGGTGGGDTQYF	TGTGCCAGCAGCAAAGGGGGGACAGGTGGGGGGGATACGCAGTATTTT
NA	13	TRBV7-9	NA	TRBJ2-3	CASSLRGQDTQYF	TGTGCCAGCAGCCTTAGGGGCCAAGATACGCAGTATTTT
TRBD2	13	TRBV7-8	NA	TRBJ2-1	CASSPPRGNEQFF	TGTGCCAGCAGCCCCCCGCGGGGGAATGAGCAGTTCTTC
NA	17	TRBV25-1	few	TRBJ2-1	CASSESPTLGSYNEQFF	TGTGCCAGCAGTGAATCTCCTACCCTCGGCTCCTACAATGAGCAGTTCTTC
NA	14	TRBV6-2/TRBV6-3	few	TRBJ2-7	CASSFTGAPYEQYF	TGTGCCAGCAGTTTCACAGGTGCCCCCTACGAGCAGTACTTC
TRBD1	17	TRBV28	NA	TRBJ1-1	CASSRATGGRMNTEAFF	TGTGCCAGCAGTCGGGCAACAGGGGGCCGAATGAACACTGAAGCTTTCTTT
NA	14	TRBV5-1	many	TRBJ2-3	CASSAGGRTDTQYF	TGCGCCAGCAGTGCCGGGGGGCGCACAGATACGCAGTATTTT
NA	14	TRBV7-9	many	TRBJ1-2	CASSLGQADYGYTF	TGTGCCAGCAGCTTAGGACAGGCGGACTATGGCTACACCTTC
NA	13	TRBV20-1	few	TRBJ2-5	CSAHDRPSGTQYF	TGCAGTGCTCATGACCGCCCCAGTGGGACCCAGTACTTC
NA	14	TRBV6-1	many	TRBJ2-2	CASRPQGTVGGLFF	TGTGCCAGCAGGCCACAGGGAACCGTCGGGGGGCTGTTTTTT
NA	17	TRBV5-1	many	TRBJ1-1	CASSLELGGPLNTEAFF	TGCGCCAGCAGCTTGGAACTTGGCGGACCCTTAAACACTGAAGCTTTCTTT
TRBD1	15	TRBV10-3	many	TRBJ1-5	CAISGTGGDNQPQHF	TGTGCCATCAGTGGGACAGGGGGGGACAATCAGCCCCAGCATTTT
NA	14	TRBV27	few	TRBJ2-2	CASGYGGWTGELFF	TGTGCCAGCGGCTATGGGGGTTGGACCGGGGAGCTGTTTTTT
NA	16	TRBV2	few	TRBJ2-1	CASGAGRSYSYNEQFF	TGTGCCAGCGGGGCCGGGAGATCTTACTCCTACAATGAGCAGTTCTTC
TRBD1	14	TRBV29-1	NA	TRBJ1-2	CSVEDRDRNYGYTF	TGCAGCGTTGAAGACCGGGACAGGAACTATGGCTACACCTTC
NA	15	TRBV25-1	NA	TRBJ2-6	CASSEWSSGANVLTF	TGTGCCAGCAGTGAATGGTCATCTGGGGCCAACGTCCTGACTTTC
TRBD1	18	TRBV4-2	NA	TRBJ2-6	CASSPGTGALSGANVLTF	TGTGCCAGCAGCCCCGGGACAGGGGCCCTCTCTGGGGCCAACGTCCTGACTTTC
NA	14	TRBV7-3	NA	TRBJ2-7	CASSQDGNSYEQYF	TGTGCCAGCAGTCAAGACGGGAACTCCTACGAGCAGTACTTC
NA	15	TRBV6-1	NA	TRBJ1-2	CASSKTDKTNYGYTF	TGTGCCAGCAGTAAGACAGATAAGACTAACTATGGCTACACCTTC
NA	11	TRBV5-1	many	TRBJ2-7	CASSLAGQSYF	TGCGCCAGCAGCTTAGCGGGACAGTCGTACTTC
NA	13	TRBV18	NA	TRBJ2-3	CASSPPITDTQYF	TGTGCCAGCTCACCACCAATCACAGATACGCAGTATTTT
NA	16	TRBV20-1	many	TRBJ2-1	CSADRALGLGYNEQFF	TGCAGTGCTGACAGAGCACTGGGACTGGGATACAATGAGCAGTTCTTC
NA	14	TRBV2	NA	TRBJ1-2	CASSESLSIYGYTF	TGTGCCAGCAGTGAATCCCTTAGTATCTATGGCTACACCTTC
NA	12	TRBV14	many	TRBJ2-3	CASSPFTDTQYF	TGTGCCAGCAGCCCGTTCACAGATACGCAGTATTTT
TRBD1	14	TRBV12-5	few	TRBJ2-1	CASGTGTANNEQFF	TGTGCTAGTGGGACCGGGACAGCAAACAATGAGCAGTTCTTC
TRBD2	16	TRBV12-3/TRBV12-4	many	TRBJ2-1	CASSDGTSGRAGEQFF	TGTGCCAGCAGTGATGGGACTAGCGGGAGGGCCGGTGAGCAGTTCTTC
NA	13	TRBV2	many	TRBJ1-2	CASSGGGFYGYTF	TGTGCCAGCAGCGGTGGAGGATTTTACGGCTACACCTTC
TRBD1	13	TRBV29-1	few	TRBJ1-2	CSVFSGTEYGYTF	TGCAGCGTTTTTTCCGGGACAGAATATGGCTACACCTTC
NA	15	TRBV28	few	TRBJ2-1	CASLRSGPYYNEQFF	TGTGCCAGCCTCAGGAGCGGGCCCTACTACAATGAGCAGTTCTTC
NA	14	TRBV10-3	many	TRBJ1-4	CAISESGTNEKLFF	TGTGCCATCAGTGAGTCAGGGACTAATGAAAAACTGTTTTTT
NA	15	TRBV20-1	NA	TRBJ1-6	CSARDGSGGSSPLHF	TGCAGTGCTAGAGATGGCAGTGGGGGCAGCTCACCCCTCCACTTT
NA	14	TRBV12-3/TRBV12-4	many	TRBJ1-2	CASSPEGREVGYTF	TGTGCCAGCAGTCCAGAGGGACGGGAAGTCGGCTACACCTTC
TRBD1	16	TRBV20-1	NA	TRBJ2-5	CSARHPAGQGGETQYF	TGCAGTGCTAGACACCCTGCCGGACAGGGAGGAGAGACCCAGTACTTC
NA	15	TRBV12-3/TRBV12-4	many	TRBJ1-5	CASSLAGRGGQPQHF	TGTGCCAGCAGTTTAGCAGGAAGGGGTGGCCAGCCCCAGCATTTT
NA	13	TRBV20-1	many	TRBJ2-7	CSARGTNPYEQYF	TGCAGTGCTCGGGGGACCAATCCCTACGAGCAGTACTTC
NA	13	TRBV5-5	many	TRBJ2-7	CASSSKTEYEQYF	TGTGCCAGCAGCTCCAAGACAGAGTACGAGCAGTACTTC